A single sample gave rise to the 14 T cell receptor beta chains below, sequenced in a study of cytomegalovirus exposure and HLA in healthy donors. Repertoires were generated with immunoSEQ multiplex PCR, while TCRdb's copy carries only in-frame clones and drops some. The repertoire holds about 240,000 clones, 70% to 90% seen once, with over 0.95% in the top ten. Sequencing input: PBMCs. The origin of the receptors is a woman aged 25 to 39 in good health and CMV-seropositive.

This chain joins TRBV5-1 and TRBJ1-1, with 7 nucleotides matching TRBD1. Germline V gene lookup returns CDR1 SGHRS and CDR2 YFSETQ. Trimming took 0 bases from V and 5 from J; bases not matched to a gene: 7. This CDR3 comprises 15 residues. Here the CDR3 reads CASSLEAGGVTEAFF. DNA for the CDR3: TGCGCCAGCAGCTTGGAGGCAGGGGGTGTAACTGAAGCTTTCTTT.

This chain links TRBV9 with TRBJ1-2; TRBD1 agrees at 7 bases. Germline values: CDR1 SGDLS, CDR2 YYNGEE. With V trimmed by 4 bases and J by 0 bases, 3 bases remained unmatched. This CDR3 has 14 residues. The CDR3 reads CASSRQGANYGYTF. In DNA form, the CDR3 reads TGTGCCAGCAGCCGACAGGGAGCTAACTATGGCTACACCTTC.

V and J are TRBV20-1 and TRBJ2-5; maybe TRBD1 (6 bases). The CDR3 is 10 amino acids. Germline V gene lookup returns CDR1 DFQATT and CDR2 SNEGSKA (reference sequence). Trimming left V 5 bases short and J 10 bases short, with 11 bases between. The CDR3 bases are TGCAGTGCTCCCCAGGGACACCAGTACTTC. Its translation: CSAPQGHQYF.

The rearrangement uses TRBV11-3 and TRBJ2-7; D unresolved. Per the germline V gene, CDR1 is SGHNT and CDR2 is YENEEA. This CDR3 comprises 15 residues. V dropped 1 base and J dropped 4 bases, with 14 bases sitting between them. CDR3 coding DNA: TGTGCCAGCAGCTTAGTAGATCGGCGGCCTTACGAGCAGTACTTC. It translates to CASSLVDRRPYEQYF.

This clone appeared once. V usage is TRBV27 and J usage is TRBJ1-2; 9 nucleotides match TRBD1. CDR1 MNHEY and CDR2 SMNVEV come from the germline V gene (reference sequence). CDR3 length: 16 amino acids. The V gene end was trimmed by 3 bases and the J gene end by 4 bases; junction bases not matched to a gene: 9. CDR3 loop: CASSLTTGGSIYGYTF. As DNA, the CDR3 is TGTGCCAGCAGTTTGACTACAGGGGGCAGTATCTATGGCTACACCTTC.

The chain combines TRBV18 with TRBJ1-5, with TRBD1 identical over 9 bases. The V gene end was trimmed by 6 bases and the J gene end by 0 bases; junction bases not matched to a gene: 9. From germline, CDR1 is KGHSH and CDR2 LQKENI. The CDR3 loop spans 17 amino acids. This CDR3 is CASSPGTGKNSNQPQHF. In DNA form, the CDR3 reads TGTGCCAGCTCTCCCGGGACAGGGAAAAATAGCAATCAGCCCCAGCATTTT.

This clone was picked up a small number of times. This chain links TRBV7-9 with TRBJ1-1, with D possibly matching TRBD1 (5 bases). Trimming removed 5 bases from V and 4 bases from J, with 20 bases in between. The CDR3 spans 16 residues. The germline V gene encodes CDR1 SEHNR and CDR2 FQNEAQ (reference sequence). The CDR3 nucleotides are TGTGCCAGCAGCCAATCAAGGAGGGGCCCCCTCACTGAAGCTTTCTTT. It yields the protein CASSQSRRGPLTEAFF.

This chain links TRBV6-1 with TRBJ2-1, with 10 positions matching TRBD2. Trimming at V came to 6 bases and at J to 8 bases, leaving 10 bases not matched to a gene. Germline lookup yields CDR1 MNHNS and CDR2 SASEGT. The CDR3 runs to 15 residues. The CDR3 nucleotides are TGTGCCAGCAGCGCCGCTAGCGGGAGATTGTATGAGCAGTTCTTC. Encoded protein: CASSAASGRLYEQFF.

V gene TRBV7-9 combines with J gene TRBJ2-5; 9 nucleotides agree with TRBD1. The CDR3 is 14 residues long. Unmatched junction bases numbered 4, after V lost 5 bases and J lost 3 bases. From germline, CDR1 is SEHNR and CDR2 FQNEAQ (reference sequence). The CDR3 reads CASSPRTGEETQYF. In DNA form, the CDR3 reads TGTGCCAGCAGCCCTAGGACAGGGGAAGAGACCCAGTACTTC.

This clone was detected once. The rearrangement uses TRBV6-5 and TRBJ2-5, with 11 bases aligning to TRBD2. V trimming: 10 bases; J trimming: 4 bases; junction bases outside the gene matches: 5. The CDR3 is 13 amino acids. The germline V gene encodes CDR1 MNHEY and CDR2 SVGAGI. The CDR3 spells CATRLAGRETQYF. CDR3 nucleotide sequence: TGTGCCACAAGACTAGCGGGACGAGAGACCCAGTACTTC.

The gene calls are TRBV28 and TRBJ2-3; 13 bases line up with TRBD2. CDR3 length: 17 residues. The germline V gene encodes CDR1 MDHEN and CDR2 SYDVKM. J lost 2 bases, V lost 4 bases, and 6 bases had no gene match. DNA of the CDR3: TGTGCCAGCAGTTGGGGACTAGCGGGGACGACCACAGATACGCAGTATTTT. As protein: CASSWGLAGTTTDTQYF.

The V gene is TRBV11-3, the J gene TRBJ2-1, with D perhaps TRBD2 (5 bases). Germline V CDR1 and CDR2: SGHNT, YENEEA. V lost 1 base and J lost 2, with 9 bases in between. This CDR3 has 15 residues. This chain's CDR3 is CASSLGSVAYNEQFF. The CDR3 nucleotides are TGTGCCAGCAGCTTAGGTAGCGTAGCCTACAATGAGCAGTTCTTC.

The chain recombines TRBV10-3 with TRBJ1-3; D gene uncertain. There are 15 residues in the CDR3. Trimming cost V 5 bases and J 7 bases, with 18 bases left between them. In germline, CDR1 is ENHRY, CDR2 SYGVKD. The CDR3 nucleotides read TGTGCCATCAGTACGTTGTCGGTGAAAAGTAACACCATATATTTT. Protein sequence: CAISTLSVKSNTIYF.

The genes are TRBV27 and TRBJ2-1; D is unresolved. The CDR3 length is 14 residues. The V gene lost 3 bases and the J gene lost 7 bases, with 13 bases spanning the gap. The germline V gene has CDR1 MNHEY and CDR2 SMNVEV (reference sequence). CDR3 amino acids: CASSFYRRNNEQFF. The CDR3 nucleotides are TGTGCCAGCAGTTTTTATCGGCGGAATAATGAGCAGTTCTTC.